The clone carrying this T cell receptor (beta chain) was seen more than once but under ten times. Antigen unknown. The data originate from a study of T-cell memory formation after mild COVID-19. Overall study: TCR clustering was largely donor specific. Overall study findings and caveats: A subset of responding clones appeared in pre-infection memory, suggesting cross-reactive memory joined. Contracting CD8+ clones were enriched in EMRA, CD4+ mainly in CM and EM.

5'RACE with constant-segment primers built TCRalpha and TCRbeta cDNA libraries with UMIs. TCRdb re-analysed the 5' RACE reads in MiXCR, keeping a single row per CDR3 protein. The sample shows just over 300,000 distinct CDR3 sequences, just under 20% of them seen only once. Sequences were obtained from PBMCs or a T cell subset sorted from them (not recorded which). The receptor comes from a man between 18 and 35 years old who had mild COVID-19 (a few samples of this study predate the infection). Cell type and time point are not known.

The chain's CDR3 is CASAGNADTQYF. CDR3 coding DNA: TGTGCCAGCGCGGGGAACGCAGATACGCAGTATTTT. The genes are TRBV7-3 and TRBJ2-3, with TRBD2 as a possible D gene (6 bases). The V end lost 8 bases, the J end lost 4 bases, and 10 bases lay between the germline ends. CDR1 and CDR2 (germline): SGHTA, FQGTGA. This CDR3 has 12 amino acids.